This T cell receptor (beta chain) was retrieved from a study of Graves' ophthalmopathy and Graves' hyperthyroidism. V trimming: 6 bases; J trimming: 8 bases; junction bases outside the gene matches: 12. There are 14 residues in the CDR3. This clonotype has a count of ten or more. For repertoire sequencing, the TCR beta CDR3 regions were amplified from RNA transcripts. After a first-round RT-PCR with HTBI primers, a second-round multiplex PCR was run. TCRdb used MiXCR to reprocess the multiplex PCR reads, holding one entry per CDR3 protein. The data contain hundreds of thousands of distinct CDR3 sequences, about 22% of them singletons.

V usage is TRBV12-3 or TRBV12-4 and J usage is TRBJ1-1; 7 positions agree with TRBD1. The sequencing sample was made of peripheral blood. The sequence came from a woman aged 45 to 65 with Graves' ophthalmopathy. The CDR3 DNA is TGTGCCAGCAGCCGGACAGGATCTTTTTGGGAAGCTTTCTTT. Protein sequence: CASSRTGSFWEAFF.